The 9 T cell receptor beta chains below come from one sample, sequenced in a study of beta chain features in type 1 diabetes. Since all of the isolated RNA was reverse transcribed, expressed TCRB transcripts were what got sequenced. TCRdb's copy holds only in-frame clones and misses some; the assay was immunoSEQ multiplex PCR. The data show under 90,000 clones, around a third seen once. The sample comprised stem cell memory CD4+ T cells from blood. The receptors here all came from a woman younger than 30 in good health.

This clone was observed a handful of times. This sequence joins TRBV2 and TRBJ2-3, with D possibly matching TRBD1 (5 bases). The CDR3 consists of 17 residues. V shed 1 base and J shed 8 bases, with 22 bases lying between them. Per germline, CDR1 SNHLY and CDR2 FYNNEI. The CDR3 protein is CASSEGRMGPPLGTQYF. The CDR3 coding sequence is TGTGCCAGCAGTGAAGGACGTATGGGGCCTCCCCTTGGTACGCAGTATTTT.

The chain combines TRBV5-1 with TRBJ2-5; D may be TRBD1 (5 bases). The V end lost 0 bases, the J end lost 8 bases, and 11 bases lay between the germline ends. The CDR3 covers 13 residues. Germline V gene lookup returns CDR1 SGHRS and CDR2 YFSETQ. The CDR3 DNA reads as TGCGCCAGCAGCTTGGGGGGCCAAGTTACCCAGTACTTC. It yields the protein CASSLGGQVTQYF.

A few counts support this clone. This chain connects TRBV29-1 to TRBJ2-3, with 8 bases that match TRBD1. The CDR3 is made up of 12 amino acids. Germline V lookup: CDR1 SQVTM, CDR2 ANQGSEA. The V and J ends lost 7 bases and 3 bases, in that order; junction bases with no gene match: 3. The CDR3 DNA sequence: TGCAGCGCGGACAGGGCAACAGATACGCAGTATTTT. Amino acid sequence: CSADRATDTQYF.

The table lists this clone with a few counts. The chain combines TRBV18 with TRBJ2-2; D is unresolved. Trimming took off 3 bases at V and 6 bases at J, with 5 bases between the two ends. The CDR3 runs to 12 residues. CDR1 KGHSH and CDR2 LQKENI come from the germline V gene. The CDR3 bases are TGTGCCAGCTCACCCCCCGCCGGGGAGCTGTTTTTT. Encoded protein: CASSPPAGELFF.

The rearrangement uses TRBV4-1 and TRBJ2-1, with D hard to call. Looked up from germline, CDR1 is MGHRA and CDR2 is YSYEKL. CDR3 length: 13 amino acids. The ends were cut back, 3 bases at V and 6 bases at J, with 9 bases in the middle. The CDR3 DNA follows: TGCGCCAGCAGCCATCCACTTACCAATGAGCAGTTCTTC. It encodes CASSHPLTNEQFF.

The chain uses TRBV4-3 and TRBJ2-3, with D perhaps TRBD1 (6 bases). Germline CDR1 and CDR2: LGHNA and YSLEER. The CDR3 is made up of 17 amino acids. Trimming shortened V by 1 base and J by 1 base, and 15 bases separated the two germline ends. In DNA, the CDR3 is TGCGCCAGCAGCCAAGCGGGCAGGCGACAGGGCACAGATACGCAGTATTTT. Translation: CASSQAGRRQGTDTQYF.

V and J are TRBV30 and TRBJ1-2; no definite D call. The V gene's germline CDR1 is GTSNPN and CDR2 SVGIG (reference sequence). The CDR3 runs 15 residues. Deletions cut 4 bases from V and 7 bases from J, with 22 bases between. CDR3 sequence reads: CAWTPYRTPTSGYTF. CDR3 coding DNA: TGTGCCTGGACCCCATACAGAACCCCCACTTCTGGCTACACCTTC.

This sequence joins TRBV14 and TRBJ2-7; 9 bases map to TRBD1. J gave up 2 bases and V 4 bases, and 6 bases lay outside the gene matches. This CDR3 is 15 amino acids long. Germline loops: CDR1 SGHDN, CDR2 FVKESK. The CDR3 DNA reads as TGTGCCAGCAGCCTCGGGACAGGGAGGACCTACGAGCAGTACTTC. Translating it yields CASSLGTGRTYEQYF. Full variable domain (remainder filled in from reference TRBV14 and TRBJ2-7): EAGVTQFPSHSVIEKGQTVTLRCDPISGHDNLYWYRRVMGKEIKFLLHFVKESKQDESGMPNNRFLAERTGGTYSTLKVQPAELEDSGVYFCASSLGTGRTYEQYFGPGTRLTVT.

This clone appeared a few times. The V call is TRBV2, the J call TRBJ1-6; D not resolved. Looked up from germline, CDR1 is SNHLY and CDR2 is FYNNEI. Trimming took 7 bases from V and 7 from J, leaving 11 bases between them. The CDR3 loop spans 13 amino acids. This CDR3 is CASTLEENSPLHF. CDR3 DNA sequence: TGTGCCAGCACTCTAGAAGAGAATTCACCCCTCCACTTT.